This T cell receptor (beta chain) was identified during a study of blood T cells in healthy people across ages. Primed by a sample-barcoded 5' primer and a J-beta primer mix, a second PCR proceeded for 7 to 11 cycles. Each CDR3 protein is one row after TCRdb ran MiXCR on the 5' RACE reads. The sample records 1.8 million or so distinct CDR3 sequences, roughly 43% being singletons. Germline V CDR1 and CDR2: SGDLS, YYNGEE. The CDR3 contains 17 residues. Deletions cut 0 bases from V and 10 bases from J, with 23 bases between. This chain joins TRBV9 and TRBJ2-1; the D gene is possibly TRBD2 (5 bases). This receptor was identified in a human donor in good health. The material sequenced was blood. CDR3 amino acids: CASSVDLRVPGIREQFF. The CDR3 nucleotides are TGTGCCAGCAGCGTAGACCTCCGGGTCCCGGGGATAAGGGAGCAGTTCTTC.